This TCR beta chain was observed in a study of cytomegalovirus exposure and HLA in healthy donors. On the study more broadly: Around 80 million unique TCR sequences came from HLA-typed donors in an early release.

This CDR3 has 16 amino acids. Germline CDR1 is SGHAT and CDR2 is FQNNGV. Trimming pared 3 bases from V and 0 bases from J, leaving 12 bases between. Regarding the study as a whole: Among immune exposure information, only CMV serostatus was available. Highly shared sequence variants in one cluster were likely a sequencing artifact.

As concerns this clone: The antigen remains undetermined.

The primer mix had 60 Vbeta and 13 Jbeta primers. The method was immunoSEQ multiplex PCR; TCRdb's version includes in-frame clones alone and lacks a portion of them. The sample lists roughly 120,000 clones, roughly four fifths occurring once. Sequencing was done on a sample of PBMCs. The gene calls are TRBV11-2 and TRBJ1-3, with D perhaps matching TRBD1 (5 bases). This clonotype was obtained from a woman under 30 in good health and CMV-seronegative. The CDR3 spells CASSFQGADSGNTIYF. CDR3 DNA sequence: TGTGCCAGCAGCTTTCAAGGGGCTGACTCTGGAAACACCATATATTTT.